Below, 24 T cell receptor beta chains from the same sample are listed, as sequenced in a study of blood T cell repertoires in COVID-19. The assay was immunoSEQ multiplex PCR, and TCRdb's table has in-frame clones only and misses some. The sample has about 98,000 clones, around 85% seen once. Material: peripheral blood. Receptors were obtained from a woman of 80 years or more with acute or convalescent COVID-19.

This clone has a handful of counts. The V call is TRBV5-1, the J call TRBJ1-4; D unclear. V was trimmed by 1 base and J by 8 bases, leaving 12 bases between them. There are 14 residues in the CDR3. From germline, CDR1 is SGHRS and CDR2 YFSETQ. The CDR3 sequence: CASSLNPGGEKLFF. CDR3 sequence (DNA): TGCGCCAGCAGCTTGAATCCAGGTGGCGAAAAACTGTTTTTT.

The chain recombines TRBV28 with TRBJ1-6; D call uncertain. With 3 bases removed from V and 0 bases from J, the gap between germline ends came to 3 bases. CDR3 size: 14 residues. CDR1 MDHEN and CDR2 SYDVKM come from the germline V gene. The CDR3 sequence is CASSFGSYNSPLHF. The CDR3 nucleotides are TGTGCCAGCAGTTTCGGCTCCTATAATTCACCCCTCCACTTT.

This clone appeared a few times. The CDR3 is CSVGWGGGEQFF. Here the CDR3 DNA reads TGCAGCGTGGGCTGGGGAGGGGGTGAGCAGTTCTTC. This chain joins TRBV29-1 and TRBJ2-1; a weak D match, TRBD2 (7 bases). Germline V CDR1 and CDR2: SQVTM, ANQGSEA. With 6 bases removed from V and 9 bases from J, the gap between germline ends came to 15 bases. The CDR3 has 12 residues.

This chain links TRBV10-1 with TRBJ1-5; D is perhaps TRBD1 (5 bases). CDR1 WNHNN and CDR2 SYGVQD come from the germline V gene (reference sequence). Deletions cut 6 bases from V and 0 bases from J, with 27 bases between. This CDR3 spans 20 amino acids. The CDR3 loop is CASSYLRVSGGQTSNQPQHF. CDR3 sequence (DNA): TGCGCCAGCAGCTACCTCAGAGTCTCTGGCGGACAAACTAGCAATCAGCCCCAGCATTTT.

There are a few counts of this clone. The chain employs TRBV9 and TRBJ2-2; D gene uncertain. Germline CDR1 reads SGDLS; CDR2 reads YYNGEE. The CDR3 consists of 14 residues. The V end lost 4 bases, the J end lost 1 base, and 8 bases lay between the germline ends. This chain's CDR3 is CASSRRENTGELFF. CDR3 DNA sequence: TGTGCCAGCAGCCGAAGAGAGAACACCGGGGAGCTGTTTTTT. Filled out from reference TRBV9 and TRBJ2-2, the complete variable domain reads DSGVTQTPKHLITATGQRVTLRCSPRSGDLSVYWYQQSLDQGLQFLIQYYNGEERAKGNILERFSAQQFPDLHSELNLSSLELGDSALYFCASSRRENTGELFFGEGSRLTVL.

V is TRBV24-1 and J is TRBJ1-2, with D possibly being TRBD1 (5 bases). CDR3 length: 15 amino acids. V was pared by 2 bases and J by 2 bases, with 11 bases between. In germline, CDR1 is KGHDR, CDR2 SFDVKD. The CDR3 spells CATSDYRGSNYGYTF. CDR3 bases: TGTGCCACCAGTGATTACCGGGGGAGCAACTATGGCTACACCTTC.

This sequence joins TRBV7-8 and TRBJ2-1; 12 bases are shared with TRBD2. V lost 4 bases to trimming and J lost 3 bases; unmatched junction nucleotides: 10. The CDR3 totals 18 residues. Germline V CDR1 and CDR2: SGHVS, FQNEAQ. CDR3 bases: TGTGCCAGCAGCTCAGTAGTTAGGACTAGCGGGGACTACAATGAGCAGTTCTTC. It is translated as CASSSVVRTSGDYNEQFF.

The rearrangement uses TRBV9 and TRBJ1-1; tentatively, D is TRBD1 (5 bases). Germline lookup yields CDR1 SGDLS and CDR2 YYNGEE. V was trimmed by 4 bases and J by 4 bases, leaving 17 bases between them. CDR3 length: 15 residues. The DNA for the CDR3 is TGTGCCAGCAGCCTGGGCCCAGGGAGGGGCACTGAAGCTTTCTTT. It yields the protein CASSLGPGRGTEAFF.

The V gene is TRBV5-5, the J gene TRBJ1-5; unclear D gene. The CDR3 sequence is 15 residues long. V dropped 1 base and J dropped 0 bases, with 8 bases sitting between them. The germline CDR1 and CDR2 sequences are SGHKS and YYEKEE (reference sequence). The CDR3, as DNA: TGTGCCAGCAGCTTGACCCCCGGTAGCAATCAGCCCCAGCATTTT. Translated, it gives CASSLTPGSNQPQHF.

V and J are TRBV12-3 or TRBV12-4 and TRBJ1-2; TRBD1 matches at 7 bases. The CDR3 is made up of 13 amino acids. V lost 1 base to trimming and J lost 6 bases; unmatched junction nucleotides: 2. The CDR3: CASSLDRGDGYTF. CDR3 nucleotides: TGTGCCAGCAGTTTAGACAGGGGAGATGGCTACACCTTC.

This rearrangement joins TRBV27 to TRBJ1-6; maybe TRBD1 (6 bases). Germline CDR1 MNHEY, CDR2 SMNVEV (reference sequence). The CDR3 runs to 16 residues. Trimming left V 8 bases short and J 7 bases short, with 21 bases between. CDR3 in DNA: TGTGCCAGCGCGTTTACCCGGACAGCAAAGAATTCACCCCTCCACTTT. Protein product: CASAFTRTAKNSPLHF.

The chain recombines TRBV6-6 with TRBJ1-5; D possibly corresponds to TRBD1 (5 bases). This CDR3 comprises 14 residues. Germline V lookup: CDR1 MNHNY, CDR2 SVGAGI (reference sequence). Trimming removed 7 bases from V and 0 bases from J, with 10 bases in between. The CDR3 coding sequence is TGTGCCAGCACGGGGGGGAATAGCAATCAGCCCCAGCATTTT. It specifies CASTGGNSNQPQHF.

The genes are TRBV18 and TRBJ1-6; 7 bases agree with TRBD1. In germline, CDR1 is KGHSH, CDR2 LQKENI. V dropped 6 bases and J dropped 6; count of bases not matched to a gene: 17. The CDR3 has 18 residues. The CDR3 region is CASSLGTAQTSGNSPLHF. The CDR3 bases are TGTGCCAGCTCCCTAGGGACAGCTCAAACCTCGGGTAATTCACCCCTCCACTTT. Together with reference TRBV18 and TRBJ1-6, the CDR3 gives the full variable domain: NAGVMQNPRHLVRRRGQEARLRCSPMKGHSHVYWYRQLPEEGLKFMVYLQKENIIDESGMPKERFSAEFPKEGPSILRIQQVVRGDSAAYFCASSLGTAQTSGNSPLHFGNGTRLTVT.

This rearrangement joins TRBV5-6 to TRBJ1-2, with 8 bases matching TRBD1. CDR1 is SGHDT, CDR2 YYEEEE, per germline. This CDR3 region has 14 residues. After removal of 5 bases from V and 5 bases from J, the junction contained 8 bases not matched to a gene. CDR3 protein: CASRRTGWRYGYTF. CDR3 DNA: TGTGCCAGCAGGAGGACAGGGTGGCGATATGGCTACACCTTC.

J is TRBJ2-5 and V is TRBV5-1; 13 nucleotides match TRBD2. This CDR3 spans 14 amino acids. Germline CDR1 SGHRS, CDR2 YFSETQ. J was trimmed by 3 bases and V by 5 bases; bases with no gene match: 1. The CDR3 loop reads CASSTSGGEETQYF. Here the CDR3 DNA reads TGCGCCAGCAGTACTAGCGGGGGGGAAGAGACCCAGTACTTC.

The gene calls are TRBV7-6 and TRBJ1-5; D not resolved. V lost 0 bases, J lost 4 bases, and 7 bases lay in between. The CDR3 consists of 14 residues. From germline, CDR1 is SGHVS and CDR2 FNYEAQ. The CDR3 DNA is TGTGCCAGCAGCTTAGCGCGGGGAAATCAGCCCCAGCATTTT. Translation gives CASSLARGNQPQHF.

A single count supports this clone. The CDR3 region is CASRLTSGTGNYGYTF. The DNA for the CDR3 is TGTGCCAGCAGACTGACCTCCGGGACAGGGAACTATGGCTACACCTTC. V gene TRBV3-1 (or the pseudogene TRBV3-2) combines with J gene TRBJ1-2; TRBD1 matches 9 bases. Per germline, CDR1 LGHDT and CDR2 YNNKEL (reference sequence). The CDR3 has 16 residues. Unmatched junction bases numbered 10, after V lost 6 bases and J lost 2 bases.

V and J are TRBV20-1 and TRBJ1-6; D gene uncertain. V was pared by 3 bases and J by 5 bases, with 8 bases between. This CDR3 has 13 residues. Germline V gene lookup returns CDR1 DFQATT and CDR2 SNEGSKA (reference sequence). The CDR3 nucleotides are TGCAGTGCTAGTTCGACAAATAATTCACCCCTCCACTTT. It specifies CSASSTNNSPLHF.

V is TRBV6-5 and J is TRBJ1-1, with a tentative D call TRBD1 (6 bases). V lost 5 bases and J 0 bases, leaving 13 bases between the germline ends. The length of the CDR3 is 15 residues. Germline assignment: CDR1 MNHEY and CDR2 SVGAGI. CDR3 sequence: CASSPGQTVNTEAFF. The CDR3 nucleotides read TGTGCCAGCAGTCCTGGACAGACAGTGAACACTGAAGCTTTCTTT.

This rearrangement joins TRBV18 to TRBJ2-7; TRBD2 matches at 9 bases. Per germline, CDR1 KGHSH and CDR2 LQKENI. The V and J ends lost 1 base and 2 bases, in that order; junction bases with no gene match: 12. The length of the CDR3 is 18 residues. In nucleotides, the CDR3 is TGTGCCAGCTCACCACGAACTGTTGGGACTAGCAGAACCTACGAGCAGTACTTC. Protein: CASSPRTVGTSRTYEQYF.

The V and J genes are TRBV6-5 and TRBJ2-7; possible D gene TRBD1, 6 bases. CDR1 and CDR2 from the germline V gene are MNHEY and SVGAGI. Trimming stripped 6 bases from V and 3 bases from J, with 15 bases between. CDR3 length equals 14 residues. The CDR3: CASRTTGTNYEQYF. The DNA of the CDR3 is TGTGCCAGCAGAACGACAGGTACCAACTACGAGCAGTACTTC.

The chain has TRBV6-2 or TRBV6-3 and TRBJ2-1; the match to TRBD2 covers 8 bases. Germline CDR1 MNHEY, CDR2 SVGEGT. V dropped 5 bases and J dropped 10; count of bases not matched to a gene: 13. There are 15 residues in the CDR3. CDR3 in DNA: TGTGCCAGCAGTGTGGGATTAGCGGGGATCGGCGAGCAGTTCTTC. Residues: CASSVGLAGIGEQFF.

This clone was recorded a few times. The J gene is TRBJ2-3, the V gene TRBV29-1, with D perhaps matching TRBD1 (5 bases). The germline V gene has CDR1 SQVTM and CDR2 ANQGSEA. The V end was cut by 5 bases, the J end by 0 bases, with 9 bases between. The CDR3 runs to 13 residues. The CDR3 is CSVRQTSTDTQYF. As DNA, the CDR3 is TGCAGCGTTCGACAGACTAGCACAGATACGCAGTATTTT.

This chain connects TRBV7-2 to TRBJ1-1, with TRBD1 identical over 7 bases. The CDR3 length is 14 residues. Trimming took 5 bases from V and 7 from J; bases not matched to a gene: 10. In germline, CDR1 is SGHTA, CDR2 FQGNSA. CDR3 DNA sequence: TGTGCCAGCAGCCAACTTCAGGGGGTGAATGAAGCTTTCTTT. This translates into CASSQLQGVNEAFF.